This is a list of T cell receptor beta chains from one sample in a study of control samples from healthy donors and cancer patients. The protocol was immunoSEQ multiplex PCR, while the TCRdb copy is restricted to in-frame clones and leaves out a portion. The repertoire includes roughly 80,000 clones, 88% of them detected once, and roughly 5% sits in the top ten. Sequencing input: blood. The receptors derive from a woman aged 45-59 years in good health. CDR3s include the opening cysteine and the closing phenylalanine or tryptophan. A D gene is named only where the DNA matches it firmly. Size values are once, few and many counts, or a class for expanded clones, and some rows have none.

D: NA; J: TRBJ2-3; size: NA; V: TRBV2; CDR3: CATRLGYSSDTQYF; DNA: TGTGCCACTCGACTAGGGTACTCGTCCGATACGCAGTATTTT
D: NA; J: TRBJ2-7; size: NA; V: TRBV11-2; CDR3: CASSFGAPSYEQYF; DNA: TGTGCCAGCAGCTTTGGGGCGCCCTCCTACGAGCAGTACTTC
D: NA; J: TRBJ2-1; size: NA; V: TRBV9; CDR3: CASSVAGQTYNEQFF; DNA: TGTGCCAGCAGCGTAGCGGGCCAAACCTACAATGAGCAGTTCTTC
D: TRBD2; J: TRBJ2-1; size: NA; V: TRBV10-3; CDR3: CAISELAGGEQFF; DNA: TGTGCCATCTCGGAACTAGCGGGGGGTGAGCAGTTCTTC
D: TRBD1; J: TRBJ1-2; size: few; V: TRBV10-3; CDR3: CATSQGAGARNYGYTF; DNA: TGTGCCACCTCCCAGGGGGCGGGGGCTCGGAACTATGGCTACACCTTC
D: NA; J: TRBJ2-7; size: NA; V: TRBV3-1/TRBV3-2; CDR3: CASSLHGGLTYEQYF; DNA: TGTGCCAGCAGCCTCCACGGAGGGTTAACCTACGAGCAGTACTTC
D: NA; J: TRBJ2-3; size: NA; V: TRBV11-3; CDR3: CASSLNTDTQYF; DNA: TGTGCCAGCAGCTTAAATACAGATACGCAGTATTTT
D: NA; J: TRBJ2-5; size: NA; V: TRBV7-2; CDR3: CASRSQVQETQYF; DNA: TGTGCCAGTAGGAGCCAGGTACAAGAGACCCAGTACTTC
D: NA; J: TRBJ2-7; size: NA; V: TRBV10-1; CDR3: CASSGQGISYEQYF; DNA: TGCGCCAGCAGTGGTCAGGGGATCTCCTACGAGCAGTACTTC
D: NA; J: TRBJ2-3; size: NA; V: TRBV9; CDR3: CASSATDHTDTQYF; DNA: TGTGCCAGCAGCGCGACTGACCACACAGATACGCAGTATTTT
D: NA; J: TRBJ2-3; size: NA; V: TRBV2; CDR3: CASSSFTIEDTQYF; DNA: TGTGCCAGCAGTAGTTTTACAATCGAGGATACGCAGTATTTT
D: NA; J: TRBJ2-1; size: NA; V: TRBV4-1; CDR3: CASSRPVLYNEQFF; DNA: TGCGCCAGCAGCCGCCCGGTCCTCTACAATGAGCAGTTCTTC
D: TRBD2; J: TRBJ2-3; size: NA; V: TRBV2; CDR3: CATVMAGLSTDTQYF; DNA: TGTGCTACAGTAATGGCGGGACTAAGCACAGATACGCAGTATTTT
D: NA; J: TRBJ1-1; size: NA; V: TRBV7-9; CDR3: CASSSFDTEAFF; DNA: TGTGCCAGCAGTTCATTTGACACTGAAGCTTTCTTT
D: NA; J: TRBJ1-3; size: NA; V: TRBV24-1; CDR3: CATRGPGLNTIYF; DNA: TGTGCCACCAGGGGTCCAGGGCTAAACACCATATATTTT
D: NA; J: TRBJ1-2; size: NA; V: TRBV3-1/TRBV3-2; CDR3: CASSPTRSLYGYTF; DNA: TGTGCCAGCAGCCCCACAAGATCCCTATATGGCTACACCTTC
D: NA; J: TRBJ2-2; size: NA; V: TRBV2; CDR3: CASIQEVNTGELFF; DNA: TGTGCCAGCATCCAAGAAGTTAACACCGGGGAGCTGTTTTTT
D: TRBD2; J: TRBJ2-3; size: NA; V: TRBV7-2; CDR3: CASSPWDPVRGGPDTQYF; DNA: TGTGCCAGCAGCCCCTGGGACCCGGTGCGGGGGGGGCCAGATACGCAGTATTTT
D: NA; J: TRBJ1-1; size: NA; V: TRBV20-1; CDR3: CSARAPTEAFF; DNA: TGCAGTGCTAGGGCACCCACTGAAGCTTTCTTT
D: NA; J: TRBJ1-2; size: NA; V: TRBV18; CDR3: CASSHSRGNYGYTF; DNA: TGTGCCAGCTCACACTCCAGGGGAAACTATGGCTACACCTTC
D: NA; J: TRBJ2-1; size: NA; V: TRBV7-9; CDR3: CASSFALSYNEQFF; DNA: TGTGCCAGCAGCTTTGCACTTTCATACAATGAGCAGTTCTTC
D: TRBD1; J: TRBJ1-1; size: NA; V: TRBV5-1; CDR3: CASSVQGTEAFF; DNA: TGCGCCAGCAGCGTACAGGGGACTGAAGCTTTCTTT
D: NA; J: TRBJ2-2; size: NA; V: TRBV12-3/TRBV12-4; CDR3: CASSLNTGELFF; DNA: TGTGCCAGCAGTTTAAACACCGGGGAGCTGTTTTTT
D: NA; J: TRBJ1-1; size: NA; V: TRBV12-3/TRBV12-4; CDR3: CASSLLQNTEAFF; DNA: TGTGCCAGCAGTTTATTACAGAACACTGAAGCTTTCTTT
D: NA; J: TRBJ2-6; size: NA; V: TRBV19; CDR3: CASSEEPVLTF; DNA: TGTGCCAGCTCAGAAGAGCCCGTCCTGACTTTC
D: NA; J: TRBJ1-1; size: NA; V: TRBV19; CDR3: CASSTGSHEAFF; DNA: TGTGCCAGTAGTACTGGGTCCCACGAAGCTTTCTTT
D: NA; J: TRBJ2-7; size: NA; V: TRBV5-6; CDR3: CASSVSSYEQYF; DNA: TGTGCCAGCAGCGTCAGCTCCTACGAGCAGTACTTC
D: TRBD2; J: TRBJ2-1; size: NA; V: TRBV7-8; CDR3: CASSWGGAEQFF; DNA: TGTGCCAGCAGCTGGGGGGGTGCTGAGCAGTTCTTC
D: NA; J: TRBJ1-3; size: NA; V: TRBV4-1; CDR3: CASSQQGIVNTIYF; DNA: TGCGCCAGCAGCCAGCAGGGAATAGTTAACACCATATATTTT
D: NA; J: TRBJ1-1; size: NA; V: TRBV5-1; CDR3: CASSSSGINTEAFF; DNA: TGCGCCAGCAGCTCCTCAGGGATAAACACTGAAGCTTTCTTT
D: NA; J: TRBJ1-1; size: NA; V: TRBV18; CDR3: CASLSLDPQNTEAFF; DNA: TGTGCCAGCCTTAGCCTCGACCCTCAGAACACTGAAGCTTTCTTT
D: NA; J: TRBJ2-2; size: few; V: TRBV9; CDR3: CASSVRSGELFF; DNA: TGTGCCAGCAGCGTAAGGAGCGGGGAGCTGTTTTTT
D: NA; J: TRBJ2-1; size: NA; V: TRBV30; CDR3: CAWSEGPYNEQFF; DNA: TGTGCCTGGAGTGAGGGCCCCTACAATGAGCAGTTCTTC
D: TRBD1; J: TRBJ2-1; size: NA; V: TRBV5-1; CDR3: CASSGGQGGNEQFF; DNA: TGCGCCAGCAGCGGGGGACAGGGTGGAAATGAGCAGTTCTTC
D: NA; J: TRBJ1-2; size: NA; V: TRBV3-1/TRBV3-2; CDR3: CASSQGGVGYTF; DNA: TGTGCCAGCAGCCAAGGGGGCGTAGGCTACACCTTC
D: NA; J: TRBJ2-1; size: NA; V: TRBV14; CDR3: CASSQGMINEQFF; DNA: TGTGCCAGCAGCCAAGGGATGATCAATGAGCAGTTCTTC
D: NA; J: TRBJ2-2; size: NA; V: TRBV11-2; CDR3: CASSLDYSTGELFF; DNA: TGTGCCAGCAGCTTAGATTACAGTACCGGGGAGCTGTTTTTT
D: NA; J: TRBJ2-2; size: NA; V: TRBV5-4; CDR3: CASSQTVTGELFF; DNA: TGTGCCAGCAGCCAGACGGTGACCGGGGAGCTGTTTTTT
D: NA; J: TRBJ2-7; size: NA; V: TRBV7-9; CDR3: CASSLPQGEQYF; DNA: TGTGCCAGCAGTTTACCCCAGGGCGAGCAGTACTTC
D: NA; J: TRBJ1-1; size: NA; V: TRBV13; CDR3: CASSLVVNTEAFF; DNA: TGTGCCAGCAGCTTAGTAGTGAACACTGAAGCTTTCTTT
D: NA; J: TRBJ1-5; size: NA; V: TRBV27; CDR3: CASGRQPQHF; DNA: TGTGCCAGCGGGCGGCAGCCCCAGCATTTT
D: NA; J: TRBJ1-2; size: few; V: TRBV13; CDR3: CASSLIREFYGYTF; DNA: TGTGCCAGCAGCTTAATCAGGGAGTTCTATGGCTACACCTTC
D: NA; J: TRBJ1-1; size: NA; V: TRBV7-9; CDR3: CASSLQVLSAEAFF; DNA: TGTGCCAGCAGCTTACAGGTCCTTAGCGCTGAAGCTTTCTTT